Below are 12 T cell receptor beta chains sequenced from a single sample in a study of OX40 agonist ivuxolimab in advanced cancers. The protocol used for the library was the immunoSEQ multiplex PCR assay. Imported from immuneACCESS, the table was reduced by TCRdb to in-frame sequences with V and J called. These copies leave out some clones; in studies compared against another copy, an unresolved V gene accounts for under half, and the cause of the remainder is not known. Counted in this sample were some 50,000 clones; about 88% of them appeared once. Clones ranked in the top ten supply around 0.6% of the sample. The input for sequencing was CD4+ or CD8+ T cells sorted from blood, taken in a trial of the OX40 agonist ivuxolimab. The receptors shown here come from an adult with an advanced solid tumor such as melanoma, head and neck, liver or kidney cancer.

The chain uses TRBV7-6 and TRBJ2-3, with 10 bases that match TRBD2. V shed 1 base, J shed 2 bases, and the junction held 3 bases outside the gene matches. CDR1 and CDR2 (germline): SGHVS, FNYEAQ. The CDR3 is made up of 16 amino acids. The CDR3 region has the DNA TGTGCCAGCAGCTTAGGAGCGGGAGGGGCCACAGATACGCAGTATTTT. This sequence encodes CASSLGAGGATDTQYF.

The V and J genes are TRBV2 and TRBJ2-3; D perhaps matches TRBD1 (5 bases). The CDR3 loop spans 15 amino acids. The germline V and J ends were trimmed by 6 bases and 4 bases, with 17 bases remaining between them. Germline V lookup: CDR1 SNHLY, CDR2 FYNNEI. The CDR3 bases are TGTGCCAGCAGCAGTAGGGGCGCTAGGTCAGATACGCAGTATTTT. Translation gives CASSSRGARSDTQYF.

The genes are TRBV19 and TRBJ1-4, with D possibly matching TRBD1 (6 bases). V was pared by 6 bases and J by 3 bases, with 11 bases between. The germline V gene has CDR1 LNHDA and CDR2 SQIVND (reference sequence). This CDR3 has 14 amino acids. As DNA, the CDR3 is TGTGCCAGTAGCGAACAGGGACCTAATGAAAAACTGTTTTTT. It translates to CASSEQGPNEKLFF.

The gene calls are TRBV7-9 and TRBJ1-1; possibly TRBD1 for D (5 bases). Looked up from germline, CDR1 is SEHNR and CDR2 is FQNEAQ (reference sequence). This CDR3 has 14 amino acids. Trimming removed 3 bases from V and 8 bases from J, with 16 bases in between. The CDR3 here is CASSFGSGSAEAFF. The CDR3 DNA is TGTGCCAGCAGCTTCGGCTCAGGGAGCGCCGAAGCTTTCTTT.

The CDR3 spells CASRSISYEQYF. As DNA, the CDR3 is TGCGCCTCCCGGAGTATCTCCTACGAGCAGTACTTC. The rearrangement joins TRBV10-2 to TRBJ2-7; the D is unclear. V shed 11 bases and J shed 0 bases, with 11 bases lying between them. The V gene's germline CDR1 is WSHSY and CDR2 SAAADI. The CDR3 is 12 amino acids.

V usage is TRBV29-1 and J usage is TRBJ2-3, with 13 bases that match TRBD2. V lost 7 bases and J lost 8; bases outside the gene matches: 9. CDR3 length equals 14 residues. Germline V gives CDR1 SQVTM, CDR2 ANQGSEA. The CDR3 loop reads CSGTLAGGPGTQYF. CDR3 DNA sequence: TGCAGCGGTACACTAGCGGGAGGGCCAGGTACGCAGTATTTT.

The chain carries TRBV19 and TRBJ2-7; 11 positions match TRBD2. The V and J ends lost 10 bases and 1 base, in that order; junction bases with no gene match: 9. The CDR3 length is 15 residues. Germline lookup yields CDR1 LNHDA and CDR2 SQIVND (reference sequence). CDR3 nucleotide sequence: TGTGCCACTTCCGCCGGGACTAGCGGATCCTACGAGCAGTACTTC. Its translation is CATSAGTSGSYEQYF.

The rearrangement uses TRBV13 and TRBJ1-6; D not certain. Germline V gene lookup returns CDR1 PRHDT and CDR2 FYEKMQ (reference sequence). V was cut by 0 bases and J by 0 bases, with 6 bases left in between. The CDR3 has 16 residues. The CDR3 here is CASSLGGSSYNSPLHF. The CDR3 DNA reads TGTGCCAGCAGCTTAGGGGGTTCCTCCTATAATTCACCCCTCCACTTT.

The chain is built from TRBV5-1 and TRBJ2-5; D gene uncertain. Germline V gene lookup returns CDR1 SGHRS and CDR2 YFSETQ. Trimming took 2 bases from V and 0 from J, leaving 17 bases between them. There are 17 residues in the CDR3. The CDR3 is CASSFSRRQTDQETQYF. CDR3 DNA sequence: TGCGCCAGCAGCTTCAGTCGACGCCAAACAGACCAAGAGACCCAGTACTTC.

The gene calls are TRBV6-5 and TRBJ1-5, with 7 nucleotides matching TRBD1. Germline values: CDR1 MNHEY, CDR2 SVGAGI. There are 14 residues in the CDR3. Unmatched junction bases numbered 6, after V lost 6 bases and J lost 4 bases. The CDR3 bases are TGTGCCAGCAGGGTGTCAGGGGGAAATCAGCCCCAGCATTTT. This codes for CASRVSGGNQPQHF.

The CDR3 DNA reads TGTGCTAGTGGACCGGGGACCTCGGGCTACGAGCAGTACTTC. Its protein product is CASGPGTSGYEQYF. The genes are TRBV12-5 and TRBJ2-7, with D tentatively TRBD1 or TRBD2 (5 bases each). The CDR3 totals 14 residues. The germline V gene has CDR1 LGHNT and CDR2 FRNRAP. Trimming pared 6 bases from V and 3 bases from J, leaving 15 bases between.

The J gene is TRBJ2-7, the V gene TRBV28; 12 bases are shared with TRBD2. Unmatched junction bases numbered 10, after V lost 5 bases and J lost 5 bases. Germline V gives CDR1 MDHEN, CDR2 SYDVKM. The CDR3 loop spans 16 amino acids. The CDR3 sequence is CASSRWLAGGPHEQYF. The CDR3 DNA follows: TGTGCCAGCAGTCGATGGCTAGCGGGAGGGCCGCACGAGCAGTACTTC.